Each of the 8 T cell receptor beta chains below was sequenced from the same sample in a study of blood T cell repertoires in COVID-19. Some clones are missing from TCRdb's copy, which holds only in-frame ones; the method was immunoSEQ multiplex PCR. The sample shows around 92,000 clones, less than 85% of them seen only once. The material sequenced was peripheral blood. These TCRs come from a man aged 70-80 years with COVID-19, enrolled during active disease.

The gene calls are TRBV7-9 and TRBJ2-5, with D uncertain. The CDR3 is 15 amino acids. The V and J ends lost 5 bases and 4 bases respectively, with 17 bases between them. CDR1 and CDR2 (germline): SEHNR, FQNEAQ (reference sequence). CDR3 nucleotides: TGTGCCAGCAGCCCCAGAAGAAATATTGGAGAGACCCAGTACTTC. Its translation is CASSPRRNIGETQYF.

The rearrangement links TRBV27 to TRBJ2-7; 9 nucleotides match TRBD1. CDR1 is MNHEY, CDR2 SMNVEV, per germline (reference sequence). With 5 bases clipped from V and 2 bases from J, the junction kept 10 bases outside the gene matches. The CDR3 runs to 16 residues. CDR3 protein: CASSLRTGAYTYEQYF. As DNA, the CDR3 is TGTGCCAGCAGTCTGCGGACAGGGGCGTATACCTACGAGCAGTACTTC.

This clone was seen only once. The V gene is TRBV5-1, the J gene TRBJ2-1; TRBD2 might be the D (5 bases). Per germline, CDR1 SGHRS and CDR2 YFSETQ. The V and J ends lost 4 bases and 7 bases respectively, with 12 bases between them. This CDR3 is built from 13 residues. The CDR3 spells CASSTDPGNEQFF. The DNA for the CDR3 is TGCGCCAGCAGCACAGACCCGGGGAATGAGCAGTTCTTC.

The DNA of the CDR3 is TGCGCCAGCAGGCCACAGGGGCCAAGCACAGATACGCAGTATTTT. This encodes CASRPQGPSTDTQYF. This chain connects TRBV5-1 to TRBJ2-3; 7 nucleotides line up with TRBD1. The CDR3 loop spans 15 amino acids. Trimming removed 5 bases from V and 0 bases from J; junction bases left unmatched: 6. CDR1 and CDR2 from the germline V gene are SGHRS and YFSETQ.

The V and J genes are TRBV18 and TRBJ2-1; 11 bases are a match to TRBD2. CDR1 and CDR2 from the germline V gene are KGHSH and LQKENI. The junction had 12 bases not matched to a gene; V was cut back by 6 bases and J by 5 bases. The CDR3 covers 17 residues. CDR3: CASSNLLGLAGNNEQFF. CDR3 bases: TGTGCCAGCTCTAACCTCTTAGGACTAGCGGGCAACAATGAGCAGTTCTTC.

V and J are TRBV5-8 and TRBJ2-3; D gene ambiguous. The CDR3 length is 16 residues. Germline values: CDR1 SGHTS, CDR2 YDEGEE. Trimming cost V 1 base and J 0 bases, with 12 bases left between them. The CDR3 loop is CASSLLGGTSTDTQYF. In nucleotides, the CDR3 is TGTGCCAGCAGCTTGTTAGGCGGTACTAGCACAGATACGCAGTATTTT. Filled out from reference TRBV5-8 and TRBJ2-3, the complete variable domain reads EAGVTQSPTHLIKTRGQQATLRCSPISGHTSVYWYQQALGLGLQFLLWYDEGEERNRGNFPPRFSGRQFPNYSSELNVNALELEDSALYLCASSLLGGTSTDTQYFGPGTRLTVL.

V gene TRBV6-5 combines with J gene TRBJ1-5; 9 positions match TRBD1. Germline CDR1 is MNHEY and CDR2 is SVGAGI. Losses at the gene ends were 7 bases for V and 5 bases for J; bases not matched to a gene: 9. The CDR3 spans 15 residues. Here the CDR3 reads CASISGTGSHQPQHF. The CDR3 DNA reads TGTGCCAGCATTTCCGGGACAGGGAGCCATCAGCCCCAGCATTTT.

This rearrangement joins TRBV4-1 to TRBJ2-7; the D is unclear. Trimming pared 0 bases from V and 3 bases from J, leaving 15 bases between. The length of the CDR3 is 16 residues. Germline V gene lookup returns CDR1 MGHRA and CDR2 YSYEKL. The chain's CDR3 is CASSQDASGRDYEQYF. In nucleotides, the CDR3 is TGCGCCAGCAGCCAAGATGCATCAGGAAGAGACTACGAGCAGTACTTC.